The rows below give T cell receptor beta chains drawn from one sample of a study of circulating tumor DNA in untreated peripheral T-cell lymphoma. The table came from immunoSEQ multiplex PCR; TCRdb's copy has only in-frame clones and leaves some out. The sample has roughly 7,300 clones; about 80% are singletons. Sequencing used tumor tissue. The receptors shown here come from a human donor with peripheral T-cell lymphoma. The CDR3 runs from the conserved cysteine through the conserved F or W. The order of the fields is D gene, V gene, clone size, J gene, CDR3 protein, CDR3 DNA. A D gene is named only where the DNA matches it firmly. Clone size is stated in some rows and not others, as once, few, many or a class when expanded.

d_call: -; v_call: TRBV18; clone_size: -; j_call: TRBJ2-7; cdr3_aa: CASSPRGAEEQYF; cdr3_nt: TGTGCCAGCTCACCCCGGGGAGCGGAAGAGCAGTACTTC
d_call: -; v_call: TRBV19; clone_size: -; j_call: TRBJ2-3; cdr3_aa: CASSIEGRQGRGTQYF; cdr3_nt: TGTGCCAGTAGTATAGAGGGTAGGCAGGGAAGAGGTACGCAGTATTTT
d_call: TRBD1; v_call: TRBV11-3; clone_size: once; j_call: TRBJ1-1; cdr3_aa: CASSPRLGQGKMSTEAFF; cdr3_nt: TGTGCCAGCAGCCCCCGCCTGGGACAGGGTAAGATGAGCACTGAAGCTTTCTTT
d_call: TRBD2; v_call: TRBV18; clone_size: -; j_call: TRBJ2-5; cdr3_aa: CASSPGSGGRGETQYF; cdr3_nt: TGTGCCAGCTCACCAGGAAGTGGCGGGAGGGGAGAGACCCAGTACTTC
d_call: -; v_call: TRBV19; clone_size: -; j_call: TRBJ1-2; cdr3_aa: CASSIGRNYGYTF; cdr3_nt: TGTGCCAGTAGTATTGGACGGAACTATGGCTACACCTTC
d_call: -; v_call: TRBV7-5; clone_size: -; j_call: TRBJ2-6; cdr3_aa: CASSFRQGVGSGANVLTF; cdr3_nt: -
d_call: -; v_call: TRBV15; clone_size: once; j_call: TRBJ2-5; cdr3_aa: CATSALAPGKGETQYF; cdr3_nt: TGTGCCACCAGCGCTCTTGCACCGGGGAAAGGGGAGACCCAGTACTTC
d_call: TRBD2; v_call: TRBV6-8; clone_size: -; j_call: TRBJ2-7; cdr3_aa: CASSPRLASQQYF; cdr3_nt: TGTGCCAGCAGCCCACGACTAGCTTCACAGCAGTACTTC
d_call: -; v_call: TRBV1; clone_size: -; j_call: TRBJ1-2; cdr3_aa: CASSQDPGIYGYTF; cdr3_nt: TGCGCCAGCAGCCAAGATCCAGGGATATATGGCTACACCTTC
d_call: -; v_call: TRBV9; clone_size: -; j_call: TRBJ2-1; cdr3_aa: CAIPHRGGEQFF; cdr3_nt: TGTGCCATCCCTCACCGGGGCGGAGAGCAGTTCTTC
d_call: TRBD2; v_call: TRBV11-3; clone_size: few; j_call: TRBJ2-7; cdr3_aa: CASSSTGTSGSLEQYF; cdr3_nt: TGTGCCAGCAGCTCCACCGGGACTAGCGGGAGCCTCGAGCAGTACTTC
d_call: TRBD1; v_call: TRBV15; clone_size: once; j_call: TRBJ1-1; cdr3_aa: CATSTQMTTGRNTEAFF; cdr3_nt: TGTGCCACCAGCACCCAGATGACGACAGGGCGCAACACTGAAGCTTTCTTT
d_call: TRBD2; v_call: TRBV18; clone_size: -; j_call: TRBJ2-5; cdr3_aa: CASSPGLAEVGQETQYF; cdr3_nt: TGTGCCAGCTCACCGGGACTAGCGGAAGTGGGGCAAGAGACCCAGTACTTC
d_call: -; v_call: TRBV2; clone_size: -; j_call: TRBJ1-5; cdr3_aa: CASRGGFSNQPQHF; cdr3_nt: TGTGCCAGCAGGGGAGGGTTTAGCAATCAGCCCCAGCATTTT
d_call: TRBD2; v_call: TRBV30; clone_size: -; j_call: TRBJ2-1; cdr3_aa: CAWSTLAGHEQFF; cdr3_nt: TGTGCCTGGAGTACCTTAGCGGGTCATGAGCAGTTCTTC
d_call: TRBD1; v_call: TRBV19; clone_size: -; j_call: TRBJ2-2; cdr3_aa: CASSIGGQGAAGELFF; cdr3_nt: TGTGCCAGTAGTATAGGGGGACAGGGGGCTGCCGGGGAGCTGTTTTTT
d_call: TRBD2; v_call: TRBV6-8; clone_size: -; j_call: TRBJ2-5; cdr3_aa: CAIRGAGAQETQYF; cdr3_nt: TGTGCCATCAGGGGAGCGGGAGCCCAAGAGACCCAGTACTTC
d_call: -; v_call: TRBV19; clone_size: -; j_call: TRBJ1-1; cdr3_aa: CATTDQPNRPNTEAFF; cdr3_nt: TGTGCCACAACGGACCAACCCAATCGGCCTAACACTGAAGCTTTCTTT
d_call: TRBD2; v_call: TRBV6-8; clone_size: -; j_call: TRBJ2-5; cdr3_aa: CASSYGGGRETQYF; cdr3_nt: TGTGCCAGCAGTTACGGGGGGGGAAGGGAGACCCAGTACTTC
d_call: TRBD1; v_call: TRBV6-8; clone_size: -; j_call: TRBJ2-2; cdr3_aa: CASRFQPGGTNTGELFF; cdr3_nt: TGTGCCAGCAGATTCCAACCAGGGGGCACTAACACCGGGGAGCTGTTTTTT
d_call: -; v_call: TRBV19; clone_size: few; j_call: TRBJ1-1; cdr3_aa: CASSIFNTEAFF; cdr3_nt: TGTGCCAGTAGTATCTTCAACACTGAAGCTTTCTTT
d_call: TRBD2; v_call: TRBV25-1; clone_size: once; j_call: TRBJ2-3; cdr3_aa: CASSELAGDTDTQYF; cdr3_nt: TGTGCCAGCAGTGAATTAGCGGGAGACACAGATACGCAGTATTTT
d_call: -; v_call: TRBV5-1; clone_size: -; j_call: TRBJ2-2; cdr3_aa: CASSPGRNTGELFF; cdr3_nt: TGCGCCAGCAGTCCCGGGAGAAACACCGGGGAGCTGTTTTTT
d_call: -; v_call: TRBV28; clone_size: -; j_call: TRBJ2-3; cdr3_aa: CASSTHGFGEGSPDTQYF; cdr3_nt: TGTGCCAGCAGTACCCACGGCTTCGGTGAGGGCTCACCAGATACGCAGTATTTT
d_call: -; v_call: TRBV6-7; clone_size: -; j_call: TRBJ2-7; cdr3_aa: CASSTQSYEQYF; cdr3_nt: TGTGCCAGCAGTACTCAGAGTTACGAGCAGTACTTC
d_call: -; v_call: TRBV29-1; clone_size: -; j_call: TRBJ1-2; cdr3_aa: CSVEVGGRAGYTF; cdr3_nt: TGCAGCGTTGAGGTCGGCGGAAGGGCTGGCTACACCTTC
d_call: -; v_call: TRBV28; clone_size: -; j_call: TRBJ1-5; cdr3_aa: CASSFLEGDVQPQHF; cdr3_nt: TGTGCCAGCAGTTTCTTAGAGGGGGACGTTCAGCCCCAGCATTTT
d_call: -; v_call: TRBV29-1; clone_size: -; j_call: TRBJ2-2; cdr3_aa: CSVEDGGRVGTGELFF; cdr3_nt: TGCAGCGTTGAAGATGGGGGCCGGGTCGGCACCGGGGAGCTGTTTTTT
d_call: TRBD1; v_call: TRBV28; clone_size: -; j_call: TRBJ1-2; cdr3_aa: CASSPGQGAGYGYTF; cdr3_nt: TGTGCCAGCAGTCCAGGACAGGGGGCAGGCTATGGCTACACCTTC
d_call: -; v_call: TRBV16; clone_size: medium-sized; j_call: TRBJ2-5; cdr3_aa: CASSPLRGDKTQYF; cdr3_nt: TGTGCCAGCAGCCCCCTCAGGGGTGACAAGACCCAGTACTTC
d_call: -; v_call: TRBV28; clone_size: -; j_call: TRBJ2-7; cdr3_aa: CASSSIVRDEQYF; cdr3_nt: TGTGCCAGCAGTTCAATCGTCCGGGACGAGCAGTACTTC
d_call: -; v_call: TRBV28; clone_size: -; j_call: TRBJ2-7; cdr3_aa: CASSFLNYEQYF; cdr3_nt: TGTGCCAGCAGTTTCCTAAACTACGAGCAGTACTTC
d_call: TRBD2; v_call: TRBV6-8; clone_size: -; j_call: TRBJ2-7; cdr3_aa: CASSYPFTSGSASNPYEQYF; cdr3_nt: TGTGCCAGCAGTTACCCTTTTACTAGCGGGAGTGCTTCAAATCCCTACGAGCAGTACTTC
d_call: TRBD1; v_call: TRBV25-1; clone_size: -; j_call: TRBJ2-6; cdr3_aa: CASRGQGSGGANVLTF; cdr3_nt: TGTGCCAGCAGAGGACAGGGGTCAGGTGGGGCCAACGTCCTGACTTTC
d_call: -; v_call: TRBV6-4; clone_size: -; j_call: TRBJ2-2; cdr3_aa: CASMMGTRGTGELFF; cdr3_nt: TGTGCCAGCATGATGGGGACGCGCGGCACCGGGGAGCTGTTTTTT
d_call: -; v_call: TRBV6-8; clone_size: -; j_call: TRBJ1-1; cdr3_aa: CASSAGKNTEAFF; cdr3_nt: TGTGCCAGCAGTGCCGGGAAGAACACTGAAGCTTTCTTT
d_call: -; v_call: TRBV29-1; clone_size: -; j_call: TRBJ1-2; cdr3_aa: CSVVTWGDDGYGYTF; cdr3_nt: TGCAGCGTTGTCACTTGGGGGGATGACGGTTATGGCTACACCTTC
d_call: -; v_call: TRBV19; clone_size: -; j_call: TRBJ1-2; cdr3_aa: CASSIDVQGNYGYTF; cdr3_nt: TGTGCCAGTAGTATAGATGTCCAGGGTAACTATGGCTACACCTTC
d_call: TRBD1; v_call: TRBV6-8; clone_size: -; j_call: TRBJ2-7; cdr3_aa: CASSWGQGYEQYF; cdr3_nt: TGTGCCAGCAGTTGGGGACAGGGCTACGAGCAGTACTTC
d_call: TRBD1; v_call: TRBV15; clone_size: -; j_call: TRBJ1-2; cdr3_aa: CATSRGTGWLGYTF; cdr3_nt: TGTGCCACCAGCAGAGGGACAGGGTGGTTGGGCTACACCTTC
d_call: TRBD2; v_call: TRBV16; clone_size: -; j_call: TRBJ2-1; cdr3_aa: CASSQSRASGRRSEQFF; cdr3_nt: TGTGCCAGCAGCCAATCTAGGGCTAGCGGGAGACGAAGTGAGCAGTTCTTC
d_call: -; v_call: TRBV30; clone_size: -; j_call: TRBJ1-4; cdr3_aa: CASQQGPNEKLFF; cdr3_nt: TGTGCCTCCCAACAGGGCCCTAATGAAAAACTGTTTTTT
d_call: -; v_call: TRBV19; clone_size: -; j_call: TRBJ2-7; cdr3_aa: CASSLADSPAYEQYF; cdr3_nt: TGTGCCAGTAGTCTGGCTGACAGTCCAGCCTACGAGCAGTACTTC
d_call: -; v_call: TRBV6-8; clone_size: -; j_call: TRBJ2-3; cdr3_aa: CASSYSPETLSTDTQYF; cdr3_nt: TGTGCCAGCAGTTACTCGCCCGAGACCCTTAGCACAGATACGCAGTATTTT
d_call: -; v_call: TRBV28; clone_size: once; j_call: TRBJ1-1; cdr3_aa: CASSLGTMNTEAFF; cdr3_nt: TGTGCCAGCAGTTTAGGCACAATGAACACTGAAGCTTTCTTT
d_call: -; v_call: TRBV15; clone_size: -; j_call: TRBJ2-1; cdr3_aa: CATSRDWGDISTYNEQFF; cdr3_nt: TGTGCCACCAGCAGAGATTGGGGGGACATCTCCACCTACAATGAGCAGTTCTTC
d_call: TRBD1; v_call: TRBV30; clone_size: -; j_call: TRBJ2-7; cdr3_aa: CAWTTGATYEQYF; cdr3_nt: TGTGCCTGGACGACAGGGGCAACCTACGAGCAGTACTTC
d_call: -; v_call: TRBV12-5; clone_size: -; j_call: TRBJ2-3; cdr3_aa: CASGLATTPITDTQYF; cdr3_nt: TGTGCTAGTGGTTTGGCAACTACGCCGATCACAGATACGCAGTATTTT
d_call: TRBD2; v_call: TRBV6-1; clone_size: once; j_call: TRBJ2-5; cdr3_aa: CAISEETSGEETQYF; cdr3_nt: TGTGCCATCAGTGAAGAGACTAGCGGGGAAGAGACCCAGTACTTC
d_call: TRBD1; v_call: TRBV19; clone_size: few; j_call: TRBJ1-5; cdr3_aa: CASTQTGATGIAQPQHF; cdr3_nt: TGTGCCAGTACCCAAACTGGGGCGACAGGGATAGCTCAGCCCCAGCATTTT
d_call: -; v_call: TRBV6-8; clone_size: -; j_call: TRBJ1-4; cdr3_aa: CASSYGLTTNEKLFF; cdr3_nt: TGTGCCAGCAGTTACGGCCTTACAACTAATGAAAAACTGTTTTTT
d_call: -; v_call: TRBV19; clone_size: -; j_call: TRBJ2-3; cdr3_aa: CASSIRVVRTDTQYF; cdr3_nt: TGTGCCAGTAGTATTAGAGTGGTTCGCACAGATACGCAGTATTTT